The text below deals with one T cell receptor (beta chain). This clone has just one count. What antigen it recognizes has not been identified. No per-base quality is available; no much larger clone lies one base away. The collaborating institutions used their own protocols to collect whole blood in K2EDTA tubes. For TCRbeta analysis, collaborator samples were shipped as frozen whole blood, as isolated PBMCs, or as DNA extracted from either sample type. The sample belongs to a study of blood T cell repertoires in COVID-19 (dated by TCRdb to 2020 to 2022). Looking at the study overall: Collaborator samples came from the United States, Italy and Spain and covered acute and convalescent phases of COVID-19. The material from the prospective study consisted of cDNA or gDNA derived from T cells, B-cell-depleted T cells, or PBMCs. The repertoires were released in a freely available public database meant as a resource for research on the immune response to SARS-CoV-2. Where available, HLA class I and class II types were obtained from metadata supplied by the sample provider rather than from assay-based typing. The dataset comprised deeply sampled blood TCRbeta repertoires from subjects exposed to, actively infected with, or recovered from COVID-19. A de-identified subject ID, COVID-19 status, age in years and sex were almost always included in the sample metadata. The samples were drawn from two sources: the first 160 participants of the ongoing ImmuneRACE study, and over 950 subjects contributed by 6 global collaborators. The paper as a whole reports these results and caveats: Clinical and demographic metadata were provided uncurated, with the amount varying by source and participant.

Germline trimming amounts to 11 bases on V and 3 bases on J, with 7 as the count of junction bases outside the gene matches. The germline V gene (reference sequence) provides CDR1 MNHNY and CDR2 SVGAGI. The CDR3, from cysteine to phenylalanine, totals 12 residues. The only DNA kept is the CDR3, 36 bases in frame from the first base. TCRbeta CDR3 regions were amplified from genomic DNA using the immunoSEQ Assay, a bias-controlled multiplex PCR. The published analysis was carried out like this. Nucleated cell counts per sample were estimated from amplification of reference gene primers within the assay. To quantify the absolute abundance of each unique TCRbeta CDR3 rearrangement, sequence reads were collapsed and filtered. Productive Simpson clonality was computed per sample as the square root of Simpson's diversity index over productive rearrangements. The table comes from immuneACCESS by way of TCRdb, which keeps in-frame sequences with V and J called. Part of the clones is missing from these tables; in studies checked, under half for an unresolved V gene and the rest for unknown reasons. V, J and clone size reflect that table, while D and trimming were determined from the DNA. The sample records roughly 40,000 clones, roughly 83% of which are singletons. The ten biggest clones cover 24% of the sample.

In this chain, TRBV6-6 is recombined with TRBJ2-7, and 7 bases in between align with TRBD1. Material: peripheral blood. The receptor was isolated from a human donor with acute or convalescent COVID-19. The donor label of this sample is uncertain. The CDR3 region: CAVSDRSYEQYF. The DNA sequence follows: TGTGCCGTATCGGACAGGAGCTACGAGCAGTACTTC.